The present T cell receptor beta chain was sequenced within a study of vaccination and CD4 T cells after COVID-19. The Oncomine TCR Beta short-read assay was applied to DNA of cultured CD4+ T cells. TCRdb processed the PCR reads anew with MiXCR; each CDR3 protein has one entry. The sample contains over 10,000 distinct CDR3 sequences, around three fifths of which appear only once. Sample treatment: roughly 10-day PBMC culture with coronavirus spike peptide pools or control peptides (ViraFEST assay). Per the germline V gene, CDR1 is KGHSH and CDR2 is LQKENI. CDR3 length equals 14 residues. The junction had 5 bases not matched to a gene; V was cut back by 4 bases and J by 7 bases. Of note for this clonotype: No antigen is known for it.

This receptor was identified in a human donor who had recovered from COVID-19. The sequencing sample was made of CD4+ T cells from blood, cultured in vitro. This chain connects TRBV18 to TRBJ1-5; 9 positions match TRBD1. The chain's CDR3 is CASSLQGARQPQHF. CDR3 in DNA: TGTGCCAGCTCACTACAGGGGGCAAGGCAGCCCCAGCATTTT.